This T cell receptor (beta chain) was observed in a study of blood T cells in healthy people across ages. Study background: With template switching, about one barcoded beta molecule was captured per two T cells.

From germline, CDR1 is DFQATT and CDR2 SNEGSKA (reference sequence). The V gene lost 6 bases and the J gene lost 10 bases, with 16 bases spanning the gap. This CDR3 contains 13 residues. Primed by a sample-barcoded 5' primer and a J-beta primer mix, a second PCR proceeded for 7 to 11 cycles. MiXCR, run by TCRdb on the 5' RACE reads, gives a single entry per CDR3 protein. The sample yields about 280,000 distinct CDR3 sequences, roughly 27% seen once. The source is a woman aged 65 to 85 in good health. The V call is TRBV20-1, the J call TRBJ1-6; D is unclear. Sample: blood. The CDR3 bases are TGCAGTGCGCGCGAAATAGAGAGGTCACCCCTCCACTTT. It codes for CSAREIERSPLHF.